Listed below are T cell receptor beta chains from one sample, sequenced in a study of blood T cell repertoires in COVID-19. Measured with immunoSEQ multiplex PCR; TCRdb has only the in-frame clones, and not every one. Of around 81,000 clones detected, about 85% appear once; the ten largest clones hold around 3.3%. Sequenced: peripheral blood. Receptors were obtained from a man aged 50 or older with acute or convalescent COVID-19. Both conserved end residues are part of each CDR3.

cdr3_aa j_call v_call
CASSSHSGTGLYEQYF TRBJ2-7 TRBV28
CASSPSTVIGNEQYF TRBJ2-7 TRBV18
CASTATQVEAFF TRBJ1-1 TRBV2
CAWSVLGNAFF TRBJ1-1 TRBV30
CASGLANPGQGASEQFF TRBJ2-1 TRBV12-5
CASSDLGGKEQYF TRBJ2-7 TRBV6-1
CASSGGTGVPRPYEQYF TRBJ2-7 TRBV2
CAWSRTGQPLHF TRBJ1-6 TRBV30
CASSPLRDFNEQYF TRBJ2-7 TRBV18
CASSFSTGKLPQHF TRBJ1-5 TRBV27
CASSFSTSGDQYF TRBJ2-5 TRBV5-1
CAWRKTTGTSAADTQYF TRBJ2-3 TRBV30
CASSTANYGYTF TRBJ1-2 TRBV9
CASSYSSETQRGWTDTQYF TRBJ2-3 TRBV6-2/TRBV6-3
CASSDGGSNTEAFF TRBJ1-1 TRBV10-1
CASSFSGAGTDTQYF TRBJ2-3 TRBV5-1
CASSLPGSGNTIYF TRBJ1-3 TRBV5-1
CASSPGDTQYF TRBJ2-3 TRBV5-4
CASRSAGQITTNEKLFF TRBJ1-4 TRBV27
CASSPYNEQFF TRBJ2-1 TRBV7-9
CAISESEGGNTIYF TRBJ1-3 TRBV10-3
CASSPNPPQEYSNQPQHF TRBJ1-5 TRBV4-1
CAWSRGDNEKLFF TRBJ1-4 TRBV30
CASTQGGKPYGYTF TRBJ1-2 TRBV5-1
CASSYGRASYNEQFF TRBJ2-1 TRBV6-5
CATSDPSQGDNEQFF TRBJ2-1 TRBV24-1
CASSPLVGTQYF TRBJ2-3 TRBV10-1
CASSYKGLLPGNEQFF TRBJ2-1 TRBV6-5
CASARTGSYNEQFF TRBJ2-1 TRBV6-5
CASESLDQLENEQFF TRBJ2-1 TRBV5-6
CASSFPGTGQFF TRBJ2-1 TRBV6-5
CASSYSYRATEAFF TRBJ1-1 TRBV6-5
CASSQAGTSVLDTQYF TRBJ2-3 TRBV14
CASSTGGNTEAFF TRBJ1-1 TRBV12-3/TRBV12-4
CASSPREGEKLFF TRBJ1-4 TRBV27
CASSPPNNYAGYTF TRBJ1-2 TRBV7-8
CASSWQGTGELFF TRBJ2-2 TRBV5-5
CASSYSDRNSPLHF TRBJ1-6 TRBV6-5
CASTRLAGGTDTQYF TRBJ2-3 TRBV19
CASSPGELGAEANEQFF TRBJ2-1 TRBV11-3
CASWTSGDYNEQFF TRBJ2-1 TRBV6-5
CASSLGLQGGYEQYF TRBJ2-7 TRBV28
CASSIPSTSQETQYF TRBJ2-5 TRBV19
CASSEYNQGETQYF TRBJ2-5 TRBV25-1
CASSEMTAMNTEAFF TRBJ1-1 TRBV10-2
CASSPAAGEQTQYF TRBJ2-5 TRBV18
CASSTGTGNTGELFF TRBJ2-2 TRBV27
CASSPTGQGFSGANVLTF TRBJ2-6 TRBV18